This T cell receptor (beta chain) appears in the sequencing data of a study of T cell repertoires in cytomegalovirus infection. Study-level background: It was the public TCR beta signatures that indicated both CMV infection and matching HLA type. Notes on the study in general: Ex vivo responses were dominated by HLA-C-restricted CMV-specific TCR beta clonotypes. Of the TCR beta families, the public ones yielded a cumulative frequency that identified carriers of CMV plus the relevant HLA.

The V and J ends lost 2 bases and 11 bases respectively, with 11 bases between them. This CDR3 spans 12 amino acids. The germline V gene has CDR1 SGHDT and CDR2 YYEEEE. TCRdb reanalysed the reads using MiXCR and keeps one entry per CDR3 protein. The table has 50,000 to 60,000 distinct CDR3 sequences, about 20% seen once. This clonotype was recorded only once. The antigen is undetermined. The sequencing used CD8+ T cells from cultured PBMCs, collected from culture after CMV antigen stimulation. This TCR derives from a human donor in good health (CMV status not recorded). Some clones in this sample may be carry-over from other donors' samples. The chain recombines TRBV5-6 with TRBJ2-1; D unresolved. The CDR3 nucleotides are TGTGCCAGCAGCTTAGGCAACCGTCAGCAGTTCTTC. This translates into CASSLGNRQQFF. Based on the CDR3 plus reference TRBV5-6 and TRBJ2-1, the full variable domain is DAGVTQSPTHLIKTRGQQVTLRCSPKSGHDTVSWYQQALGQGPQFIFQYYEEEERQRGNFPDRFSGHQFPNYSSELNVNALLLGDSALYLCASSLGNRQQFFGPGTRLTVL.